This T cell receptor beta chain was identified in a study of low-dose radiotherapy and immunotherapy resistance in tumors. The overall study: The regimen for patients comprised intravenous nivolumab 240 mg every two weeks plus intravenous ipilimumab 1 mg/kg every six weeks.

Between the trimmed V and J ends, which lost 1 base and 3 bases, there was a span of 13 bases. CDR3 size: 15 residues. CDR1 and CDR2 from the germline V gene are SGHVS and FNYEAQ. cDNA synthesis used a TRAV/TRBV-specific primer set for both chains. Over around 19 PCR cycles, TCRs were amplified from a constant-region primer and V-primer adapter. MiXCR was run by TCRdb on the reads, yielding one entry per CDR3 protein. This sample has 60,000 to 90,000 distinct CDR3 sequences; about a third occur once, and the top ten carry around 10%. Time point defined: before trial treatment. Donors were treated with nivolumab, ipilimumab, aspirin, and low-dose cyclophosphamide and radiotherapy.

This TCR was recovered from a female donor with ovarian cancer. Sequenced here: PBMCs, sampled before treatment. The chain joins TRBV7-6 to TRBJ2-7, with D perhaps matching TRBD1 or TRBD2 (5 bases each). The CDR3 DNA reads TGTGCCAGCAGCTTAGTTCTGGGGACGGACTACGAGCAGTACTTC. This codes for CASSLVLGTDYEQYF. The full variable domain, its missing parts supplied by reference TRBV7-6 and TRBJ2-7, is GAGVSQSPRYKVTKRGQDVALRCDPISGHVSLYWYRQALGQGPEFLTYFNYEAQQDKSGLPNDRFSAERPEGSISTLTIQRTEQRDSAMYRCASSLVLGTDYEQYFGPGTRLTVT.